Listed below are T cell receptor beta chains from one sample, sequenced in a study of T cell repertoires in cytomegalovirus infection. TCRdb analysed the reads with MiXCR anew, one entry per CDR3 protein. The sample consists of 62,000 or so distinct CDR3 sequences, 20% to 25% of them appearing once. No antigen has been identified for these receptors. The sequencing used CD8+ T cells from cultured PBMCs, collected from culture after CMV antigen stimulation. The source of these receptors is a human donor in good health (CMV status not recorded). Some clones in this sample may be carry-over from other donors' samples. The CDR3 runs from the conserved cysteine through the conserved F or W. D genes are given only for firm matches. Only part of the rows carry a size: once, few, many, or a class if the clone is expanded.

clone_size cdr3_length j_call v_call d_call cdr3_aa cdr3_nt
- 12 TRBJ1-2 TRBV7-2 - CASSLGPWGYTF TGTGCCAGCAGCCTGGGACCGTGGGGCTACACCTTC
- 15 TRBJ2-7 TRBV7-8 TRBD2 CASSLARGGRYEQYF TGTGCCAGCAGCTTAGCGCGGGGGGGCCGCTACGAGCAGTACTTC
- 12 TRBJ1-1 TRBV25-1 - CASSDGRAEAFF TGTGCCAGCAGTGATGGGAGGGCAGAAGCTTTCTTT
- 13 TRBJ1-1 TRBV7-2 - CASSLGFRTEAFF TGTGCCAGCAGCTTAGGTTTCAGGACTGAAGCTTTCTTT
few 13 TRBJ1-4 TRBV13 - CASKDATNEKLFF TGTGCCAGCAAGGATGCAACTAATGAAAAACTGTTTTTT
few 14 TRBJ2-5 TRBV6-5 TRBD1 CASSPDRLQETQYF TGTGCCAGCAGTCCGGACAGGCTCCAAGAGACCCAGTACTTC
- 13 TRBJ2-7 TRBV27 TRBD2 CASSSGGRYEQYF TGTGCCAGCAGTTCGGGGGGGCGTTACGAGCAGTACTTC
few 16 TRBJ2-2 TRBV4-3 TRBD2 CASSPGLAGAAGELFF TGCGCCAGCAGTCCCGGACTAGCGGGGGCCGCCGGGGAGCTGTTTTTT
- 12 TRBJ1-1 TRBV20-1 - CSAAGGYSEAFF TGCAGTGCTGCCGGGGGATACAGTGAAGCTTTCTTT
- 14 TRBJ2-7 TRBV19 - CASSIAGVSYEQYF TGTGCCAGTAGTATAGCAGGGGTATCCTACGAGCAGTACTTC
- 13 TRBJ1-1 TRBV7-8 - CASSPIGGTEAFF TGTGCCAGCAGCCCTATAGGGGGCACTGAAGCTTTCTTT
- 12 TRBJ2-7 TRBV7-2 - CASSPPGVEQYF TGTGCCAGCAGCCCCCCCGGGGTCGAGCAGTACTTC
- 13 TRBJ2-2 TRBV6-2/TRBV6-3 - CASMGPNTGELFF TGTGCCAGCATGGGTCCGAACACCGGGGAGCTGTTTTTT
- 17 TRBJ2-5 TRBV4-1 - CASSQDGSSRGAETQYF TGCGCCAGCAGCCAAGATGGGAGTAGCAGGGGGGCAGAGACCCAGTACTTC
- 13 TRBJ2-7 TRBV7-2 TRBD1 CASSPGQVYEQYF TGTGCCAGCAGCCCGGGACAGGTATACGAGCAGTACTTC
few 15 TRBJ1-1 TRBV7-9 - CASSVTGTRDTEAFF TGTGCCAGCAGCGTGACCGGGACCCGGGACACTGAAGCTTTCTTT
- 15 TRBJ2-3 TRBV7-8 TRBD1 CASSSDRGVRNTQYF TGTGCCAGCAGCTCGGACAGGGGGGTTAGAAATACGCAGTATTTT
- 10 TRBJ2-1 TRBV11-2 - CATAGNEQFF TGTGCCACCGCGGGGAATGAGCAGTTCTTC
few 18 TRBJ1-6 TRBV7-2 TRBD1 CASSLAGQNAMGNSPLHF TGTGCCAGCAGCTTAGCGGGACAGAACGCAATGGGTAATTCACCCCTCCACTTT
- 16 TRBJ1-5 TRBV7-2 - CASSFGDVGGDQPQHF TGTGCCAGCAGCTTTGGGGACGTGGGGGGCGATCAGCCCCAGCATTTT
few 16 TRBJ1-1 TRBV7-9 - CASSLIPGQLNTEAFF TGTGCCAGCAGCTTAATCCCAGGACAGTTGAACACTGAAGCTTTCTTT
once 13 TRBJ1-1 TRBV6-2/TRBV6-3 TRBD1 CASTGQGNTEAFF TGTGCCAGCACCGGACAGGGGAACACTGAAGCTTTCTTT
- 15 TRBJ1-6 TRBV12-3/TRBV12-4 TRBD1 CASSQGGTGNSPLHF TGTGCCAGCAGTCAAGGGGGGACAGGGAATTCACCCCTCCACTTT
- 18 TRBJ1-5 TRBV7-8 TRBD1 CASSLAAPDRGSNQPQHF TGTGCCAGCAGCTTAGCTGCGCCCGACAGGGGATCCAATCAGCCCCAGCATTTT
- 12 TRBJ2-4 TRBV7-9 - CASSPISDIQYF TGTGCCAGCAGTCCCATATCGGACATTCAGTACTTC
- 15 TRBJ1-4 TRBV28 - CASSLPPGGNEKLFF TGTGCCAGCAGTCTCCCCCCCGGCGGGAATGAAAAACTGTTTTTT
- 13 TRBJ2-1 TRBV6-2/TRBV6-3 - CASTARSYNEQFF TGTGCCAGCACGGCCCGCTCCTACAATGAGCAGTTCTTC
few 14 TRBJ2-3 TRBV7-8 - CASSQPGDTDTQYF TGTGCCAGCAGCCAACCCGGGGACACAGATACGCAGTATTTT
- 15 TRBJ2-5 TRBV7-9 TRBD1 CASSTPQGAGETQYF TGTGCCAGCAGCACGCCCCAGGGGGCAGGGGAGACCCAGTACTTC
few 17 TRBJ1-2 TRBV7-9 TRBD1 CASSIPGQGKGDYGYTF TGTGCCAGCAGCATACCGGGACAGGGAAAGGGAGACTATGGCTACACCTTC
- 15 TRBJ2-3 TRBV4-1 TRBD2 CASSPGLDQTDTQYF TGCGCCAGCAGCCCCGGACTAGATCAGACAGATACGCAGTATTTT
few 15 TRBJ2-7 TRBV4-3 TRBD1 CASSQGQGSSYEQYF TGCGCCAGCAGCCAGGGACAGGGTAGTTCCTACGAGCAGTACTTC
few 15 TRBJ2-5 TRBV6-2/TRBV6-3 - CASSYLRQLQETQYF TGTGCCAGCAGTTACCTCAGACAGCTTCAAGAGACCCAGTACTTC
few 13 TRBJ2-2 TRBV6-2/TRBV6-3 - CASSRSEPGELFF TGTGCCAGCAGCCGTAGCGAACCCGGGGAGCTGTTTTTT
few 15 TRBJ2-7 TRBV11-3 TRBD2 CASSVGTSGPYEQYF TGTGCCAGCAGCGTTGGGACTAGCGGCCCCTACGAGCAGTACTTC
few 13 TRBJ1-1 TRBV7-2 TRBD1 CASSKGQGAEAFF TGTGCCAGCAGCAAGGGACAGGGGGCTGAAGCTTTCTTT
few 17 TRBJ2-3 TRBV6-1 - CASSPRTMGVGTDTQYF TGTGCCAGCAGTCCCAGAACGATGGGGGTAGGCACAGATACGCAGTATTTT
few 18 TRBJ1-6 TRBV7-2 - CASSLKGALSSYNSPLHF TGTGCCAGCAGCTTAAAAGGTGCCCTGAGCTCCTATAATTCACCCCTCCACTTT
few 14 TRBJ1-6 TRBV7-9 - CASRDSGINSPLHF TGTGCCAGCAGGGACTCGGGAATTAACTCACCCCTCCACTTT
few 17 TRBJ1-6 TRBV4-1 - CASSQDYSEGDNSPLHF TGCGCCAGCAGCCAAGACTATTCGGAGGGGGATAATTCACCCCTCCACTTT
few 8 TRBJ2-1 TRBV12-3/TRBV12-4 - CASFEQFF TGTGCCAGCTTTGAGCAGTTCTTC
few 14 TRBJ1-5 TRBV15 TRBD1 CATSRRDRGEPQHF TGTGCCACCAGCAGACGGGACAGGGGCGAGCCCCAGCATTTT
few 17 TRBJ2-3 TRBV6-1 TRBD2 CASSVLAGGIHTDTQYF TGTGCCAGCAGTGTGCTAGCGGGGGGGATACACACAGATACGCAGTATTTT
- 17 TRBJ2-5 TRBV7-9 - CASSLTWGGASGETQYF TGTGCCAGCAGCTTGACTTGGGGGGGGGCAAGTGGAGAGACCCAGTACTTC
- 15 TRBJ2-5 TRBV7-2 TRBD2 CASSLASGGGKTQYF TGTGCCAGCAGCTTAGCCTCCGGGGGGGGGAAGACCCAGTACTTC
few 14 TRBJ1-1 TRBV4-3 - CASSLIQGNTEAFF TGCGCCAGCAGCCTAATACAGGGGAACACTGAAGCTTTCTTT